Listed below are T cell receptor beta chains from one sample, sequenced in a study of blood T cell repertoires in COVID-19. Assay used: immunoSEQ multiplex PCR; TCRdb lists only in-frame clones, some missing. This table holds about 440,000 clones, 87% found once. Sequencing was performed on PBMCs or T cells enriched from blood (not recorded which). The receptors originated from a woman between 18 and 29 years old with acute COVID-19. The CDR3 runs from the conserved cysteine through the conserved F or W. The order of the fields is D gene, clone size, V gene, J gene, CDR3 protein, CDR3 DNA. D genes are given only for firm matches. The size field is filled for only some rows; it gives once, few, many or a size class.

>-|-|TRBV27|TRBJ2-4
CASSLGSLAKNIQYF
TGTGCCAGCAGTTTGGGCTCCCTGGCCAAAAACATTCAGTACTTC
>TRBD2|-|TRBV11-2|TRBJ2-5
CASSLVAGGGETQYF
TGTGCCAGCAGCTTAGTAGCGGGGGGGGGAGAGACCCAGTACTTC
>-|-|TRBV5-1|TRBJ1-6
CASGADASSYNSPLHF
TGCGCCAGCGGGGCGGACGCGAGCTCCTATAATTCACCCCTCCACTTT
>-|-|TRBV6-5|TRBJ1-5
CASSYSGNNQPQHF
TGTGCCAGCAGTTACTCGGGCAACAATCAGCCCCAGCATTTT
>TRBD1|-|TRBV7-9|TRBJ2-4
CASSRDPGQGNIQYF
TGTGCCAGCAGCCGAGACCCGGGACAGGGGAACATTCAGTACTTC
>-|-|TRBV10-3|TRBJ1-1
CAISEWHENTEAFF
TGTGCCATCAGTGAGTGGCACGAGAACACTGAAGCTTTCTTT
>-|-|TRBV10-3|TRBJ1-6
CAISEEEGLSYNSPLHF
TGTGCCATCAGTGAGGAGGAGGGTTTGTCCTATAATTCACCCCTCCACTTT
>-|-|TRBV7-9|TRBJ2-1
CASSITVFNEQFF
TGTGCCAGCAGCATAACGGTATTCAATGAGCAGTTCTTC
>-|once|TRBV2|TRBJ1-3
CASSEYVSSGNTIYF
TGTGCCAGCAGTGAATATGTGTCCTCTGGAAACACCATATATTTT
>TRBD1|-|TRBV29-1|TRBJ1-1
CSVVRSGTGPSTEAFF
TGCAGCGTTGTTAGGTCTGGGACAGGGCCCTCCACTGAAGCTTTCTTT
>-|once|TRBV7-9|TRBJ2-5
CASSPRADQETQYF
TGTGCCAGCAGCCCCCGTGCGGACCAAGAGACCCAGTACTTC
>TRBD1|-|TRBV6-5|TRBJ2-2
CASSTTGWPGELFF
TGTGCCAGCAGCACGACAGGGTGGCCCGGGGAGCTGTTTTTT
>TRBD1|-|TRBV5-1|TRBJ1-4
CASRPSGQDGTNEKLFF
TGCGCCAGCAGACCCTCGGGACAGGACGGAACTAATGAAAAACTGTTTTTT